Below, 25 T cell receptor beta chains from the same sample are listed, as sequenced in a study of blood T cell repertoires in COVID-19. The method was immunoSEQ multiplex PCR; TCRdb's version includes in-frame clones alone and lacks a portion of them. This table holds 200,000 to 300,000 clones, approximately 82% found once. Sequenced: peripheral blood. These receptors were obtained from a man aged 35 to 55 who had recovered from COVID-19.

V gene TRBV13 combines with J gene TRBJ2-1; TRBD2 is a possible D gene (6 bases). Trimming pared 2 bases from V and 0 bases from J, leaving 14 bases between. Germline V CDR1 and CDR2: PRHDT, FYEKMQ (reference sequence). CDR3 size: 17 residues. The CDR3 DNA sequence: TGTGCCAGCAGCTTAATAGCGGCGCAAAGCTCCTACAATGAGCAGTTCTTC. The encoded protein is CASSLIAAQSSYNEQFF.

The J gene is TRBJ2-5, the V gene TRBV12-5; 8 bases fit TRBD1. The length of the CDR3 is 17 residues. Germline lookup yields CDR1 LGHNT and CDR2 FRNRAP. V was pared by 0 bases and J by 2 bases, with 8 bases of the junction left unmatched. Here the CDR3 reads CASGLVPGRGQQETQYF. CDR3 DNA sequence: TGTGCTAGTGGTTTGGTACCGGGCAGGGGGCAACAAGAGACCCAGTACTTC. Looking up the rest from reference TRBV12-5 and TRBJ2-5 gives the full variable domain: DARVTQTPRHKVTEMGQEVTMRCQPILGHNTVFWYRQTMMQGLELLAYFRNRAPLDDSGMPKDRFSAEMPDATLATLKIQPSEPRDSAVYFCASGLVPGRGQQETQYFGPGTRLLVL.

The chain's CDR3 is CASTEWTGEQFF. The DNA of the CDR3 is TGCGCCAGCACCGAGTGGACGGGAGAGCAGTTCTTC. This sequence joins TRBV4-1 and TRBJ2-1; D is perhaps TRBD2 (5 bases). The CDR3 has 12 residues. Trimming removed 7 bases at V and 10 bases at J, with 14 bases between. Germline V CDR1 and CDR2: MGHRA, YSYEKL.

This chain connects TRBV18 to TRBJ2-7, with no clear D. Germline V CDR1 and CDR2: KGHSH, LQKENI. The ends were cut back, 3 bases at V and 0 bases at J, with 9 bases in the middle. The CDR3 runs 14 residues. CDR3 nucleotides: TGTGCCAGCTCACCGGCATACAACTCCTACGAGCAGTACTTC. Translation: CASSPAYNSYEQYF.

This chain connects TRBV6-5 to TRBJ1-2; D perhaps matches TRBD1 (6 bases). Trimming removed 5 bases from V and 7 bases from J, with 11 bases in between. CDR1 and CDR2 from the germline V gene are MNHEY and SVGAGI. The CDR3 extends over 12 amino acids. In DNA, the CDR3 is TGTGCCAGCAGTAGACAGGAAGGTGGCTACACCTTC. Residues: CASSRQEGGYTF.

The rearrangement links TRBV10-1 to TRBJ2-7, with a weak D call TRBD2 (5 bases). Trimming pared 7 bases from V and 7 bases from J, leaving 20 bases between. The length of the CDR3 is 14 residues. Germline V gives CDR1 WNHNN, CDR2 SYGVQD (reference sequence). CDR3 bases: TGCGCCAGCATGGCTAGCTCGGGGTTGGGAGAGCAGTACTTC. Its translation: CASMASSGLGEQYF.

This clone has a handful of counts. The V gene is TRBV29-1, the J gene TRBJ1-1; 9 bases agree with TRBD1. The CDR3 covers 10 residues. The V gene end was trimmed by 6 bases and the J gene end by 12 bases; junction bases not matched to a gene: 5. The V gene's germline CDR1 is SQVTM and CDR2 ANQGSEA. CDR3 sequence: CSVHRGRPFF. Here the CDR3 DNA reads TGCAGCGTGCACAGGGGGCGGCCTTTCTTT.

The table lists this clone with a few counts. This chain connects TRBV10-3 to TRBJ2-7, with D unclear. The ends were cut back, 3 bases at V and 2 bases at J, with 11 bases in the middle. The germline CDR1 and CDR2 sequences are ENHRY and SYGVKD. The CDR3 contains 14 residues. In nucleotides, the CDR3 is TGTGCCATCAGTGATGGCACTAAGACCTACGAGCAGTACTTC. Translating it yields CAISDGTKTYEQYF.

The chain is built from TRBV29-1 and TRBJ2-1, with 9 positions matching TRBD1. Per the germline V gene, CDR1 is SQVTM and CDR2 is ANQGSEA. After removal of 6 bases from V and 3 bases from J, the junction contained 12 bases not matched to a gene. This CDR3 spans 16 amino acids. The CDR3 region has the DNA TGCAGCGTCACCCCATCCGGGACAGGGCTCTACAATGAGCAGTTCTTC. Translation: CSVTPSGTGLYNEQFF.

This chain uses TRBV7-2 with TRBJ1-4; the D is unclear. Germline assignment: CDR1 SGHTA and CDR2 FQGNSA. This CDR3 spans 17 amino acids. V gave up 1 base and J gave up 5 bases, with 17 bases separating them. CDR3 coding DNA: TGTGCCAGCAGCTTAGTAGCCTGGCCCATTAGGAATGAAAAACTGTTTTTT. Residues: CASSLVAWPIRNEKLFF.

The chain uses TRBV7-9 and TRBJ2-7; 10 bases fit TRBD1. The V gene's germline CDR1 is SEHNR and CDR2 FQNEAQ (reference sequence). The CDR3 sequence is 15 residues long. V shed 1 base and J 3 bases; nucleotides not matched to a gene: 3. This CDR3 reads CASSLGGTGDYEQYF. CDR3 nucleotide sequence: TGTGCCAGCAGCTTAGGAGGGACAGGGGACTACGAGCAGTACTTC. Supplemented by reference TRBV7-9 and TRBJ2-7, the full variable domain reads DTGVSQNPRHKITKRGQNVTFRCDPISEHNRLYWYRQTLGQGPEFLTYFQNEAQLEKSRLLSDRFSAERPKGSFSTLEIQRTEQGDSAMYLCASSLGGTGDYEQYFGPGTRLTVT.

The rearrangement uses TRBV2 and TRBJ2-2; 8 bases align to TRBD2. The CDR3 is 15 amino acids. Germline CDR1 SNHLY, CDR2 FYNNEI. Trimming at V came to 6 bases and at J to 6 bases, leaving 9 bases not matched to a gene. Here the CDR3 DNA reads TGTGCCAGCAGGGCGGGACTAGTAATCGCCGGGGAGCTGTTTTTT. Protein product: CASRAGLVIAGELFF.

J is TRBJ1-2 and V is TRBV9; no reliable D call. V was clipped by 5 bases and J by 0 bases, with 14 bases between them. CDR3 size: 15 residues. Germline V lookup: CDR1 SGDLS, CDR2 YYNGEE. The CDR3: CASSRTPAANYGYTF. The CDR3 DNA reads TGTGCCAGCAGTCGAACACCCGCAGCTAACTATGGCTACACCTTC.

CDR3 residues: CAISELGEERTDTQYF. The CDR3 region has the DNA TGTGCCATCAGTGAGTTAGGGGAAGAACGCACAGATACGCAGTATTTT. The rearrangement links TRBV10-3 to TRBJ2-3; D perhaps matches TRBD1 (5 bases). The CDR3 covers 16 residues. In germline, CDR1 is ENHRY, CDR2 SYGVKD. Deletions cut 1 base from V and 1 base from J, with 12 bases between.

This sequence joins TRBV6-6 and TRBJ1-5, with TRBD1 as a possible D gene (5 bases). The CDR3 consists of 14 residues. V dropped 0 bases and J dropped 6 bases, with 9 bases sitting between them. CDR1 and CDR2 from the germline V gene are MNHNY and SVGAGI (reference sequence). The CDR3 reads CASSYSEGLQPQHF. The CDR3 region has the DNA TGTGCCAGCAGTTACTCGGAGGGGCTTCAGCCCCAGCATTTT.

The chain joins TRBV7-9 to TRBJ2-5, with 7 bases aligning to TRBD2. The CDR3 sequence is 15 residues long. With V trimmed by 1 base and J by 4 bases, 6 bases remained unmatched. Germline V gives CDR1 SEHNR, CDR2 FQNEAQ (reference sequence). In nucleotides, the CDR3 is TGTGCCAGCAGCTTAGGTCGGGGGGTCGGAGAGACCCAGTACTTC. Its translation is CASSLGRGVGETQYF.

This clone was picked up one time. The chain carries TRBV29-1 and TRBJ2-1; 7 bases agree with TRBD1. V was clipped by 3 bases and J by 8 bases; unmatched bases: 10. The CDR3 covers 14 residues. From germline, CDR1 is SQVTM and CDR2 ANQGSEA. The CDR3 coding sequence is TGCAGCGTTGAGCCGACAGGGAAGGTGGATGAGCAGTTCTTC. Residues: CSVEPTGKVDEQFF.

The chain recombines TRBV10-2 with TRBJ1-6; D is unclear. V lost 4 bases and J 13 bases, leaving 11 bases between the germline ends. Per germline, CDR1 WSHSY and CDR2 SAAADI. The CDR3 length is 12 residues. This CDR3 reads CASSGSGRPLHF. CDR3 DNA sequence: TGCGCCAGCAGTGGGAGTGGGAGGCCCCTCCACTTT.

The chain has TRBV7-8 and TRBJ2-3, with 9 bases fitting TRBD2. Germline V gives CDR1 SGHVS, CDR2 FQNEAQ. CDR3 length: 16 residues. With 1 base clipped from V and 6 bases from J, the junction kept 8 bases outside the gene matches. CDR3 residues: CASSLVGAGGSDTQYF. Here the CDR3 DNA reads TGTGCCAGCAGCTTAGTGGGAGCGGGAGGTAGTGATACGCAGTATTTT.

The rearrangement joins TRBV7-2 to TRBJ1-1; D call uncertain. The CDR3 totals 13 residues. Per the germline V gene, CDR1 is SGHTA and CDR2 is FQGNSA. Trimming shortened V by 1 base and J by 6 bases, and 9 bases separated the two germline ends. The CDR3 DNA reads as TGTGCCAGCAGCTTAGTAGTCACAGCTGAAGCTTTCTTT. Its translation is CASSLVVTAEAFF.

V and J are TRBV5-6 and TRBJ1-2, with D possibly being TRBD1 (6 bases). Trimming removed 0 bases from V and 8 bases from J, with 14 bases in between. This CDR3 is built from 14 residues. Germline V gene sequence: CDR1 SGHDT, CDR2 YYEEEE. The CDR3 region has the DNA TGTGCCAGCAGCTTGGGACAGGTCGATTTGGGCTACACCTTC. Translating it yields CASSLGQVDLGYTF.

The chain joins TRBV5-4 to TRBJ2-1; 9 nucleotides agree with TRBD2. CDR1 is SGHNT, CDR2 YYREEE, per germline (reference sequence). The J segment lost 2 bases and the V segment lost 4 bases, leaving 7 bases of the junction unmatched. CDR3 length: 16 residues. For the CDR3, the DNA is TGTGCCAGCAGCGTTGGACTAGCGTACGCCTACAATGAGCAGTTCTTC. Protein product: CASSVGLAYAYNEQFF.

DNA of the CDR3: TGTGCCAGCAGCCTAAGACTAGCGGGAGACCAAGAGACCCAGTACTTC. It encodes CASSLRLAGDQETQYF. The chain is built from TRBV13 and TRBJ2-5; TRBD2 agrees at 12 bases. Per the germline V gene, CDR1 is PRHDT and CDR2 is FYEKMQ (reference sequence). The CDR3 runs to 16 residues. The V gene end was trimmed by 5 bases and the J gene end by 0 bases; junction bases not matched to a gene: 4.

The chain links TRBV5-4 to TRBJ2-7; the match to TRBD2 covers 13 bases. Germline trimming cut 4 bases from V and 7 bases from J; bases unmatched to any gene: 17. This CDR3 has 18 amino acids. CDR1 is SGHNT and CDR2 is YYREEE in the germline V gene (reference sequence). Written as DNA, the CDR3 is TGTGCCAGCAGCAAGACCGGGACTAGCGGGGCTGTCCAAAAGGAGCAGTACTTC. Its protein is CASSKTGTSGAVQKEQYF.

V gene TRBV2 combines with J gene TRBJ2-5, with 14 nucleotides matching TRBD2. Germline loops: CDR1 SNHLY, CDR2 FYNNEI. This CDR3 has 16 amino acids. With 5 bases clipped from V and 4 bases from J, the junction kept 6 bases outside the gene matches. The CDR3 loop is CASSRLAGGPVETQYF. As DNA, the CDR3 is TGTGCCAGCAGTCGACTAGCGGGAGGGCCCGTAGAGACCCAGTACTTC.